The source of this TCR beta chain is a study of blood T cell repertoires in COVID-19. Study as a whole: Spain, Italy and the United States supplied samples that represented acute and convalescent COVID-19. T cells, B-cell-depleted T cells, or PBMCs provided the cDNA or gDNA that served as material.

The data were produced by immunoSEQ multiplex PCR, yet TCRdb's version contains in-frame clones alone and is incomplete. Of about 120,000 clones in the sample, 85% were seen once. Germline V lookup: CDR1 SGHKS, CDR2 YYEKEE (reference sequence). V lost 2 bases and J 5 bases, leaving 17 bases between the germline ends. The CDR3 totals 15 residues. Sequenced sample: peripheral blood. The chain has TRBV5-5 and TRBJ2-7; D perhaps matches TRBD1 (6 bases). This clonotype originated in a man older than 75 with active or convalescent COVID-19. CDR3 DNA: TGTGCCAGCAGCTTACAACAGGGTTTTATCGACGAGCAGTACTTC. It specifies CASSLQQGFIDEQYF. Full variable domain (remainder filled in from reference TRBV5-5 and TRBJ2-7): DAGVTQSPTHLIKTRGQQVTLRCSPISGHKSVSWYQQVLGQGPQFIFQYYEKEERGRGNFPDRFSARQFPNYSSELNVNALLLGDSALYLCASSLQQGFIDEQYFGPGTRLTVT.